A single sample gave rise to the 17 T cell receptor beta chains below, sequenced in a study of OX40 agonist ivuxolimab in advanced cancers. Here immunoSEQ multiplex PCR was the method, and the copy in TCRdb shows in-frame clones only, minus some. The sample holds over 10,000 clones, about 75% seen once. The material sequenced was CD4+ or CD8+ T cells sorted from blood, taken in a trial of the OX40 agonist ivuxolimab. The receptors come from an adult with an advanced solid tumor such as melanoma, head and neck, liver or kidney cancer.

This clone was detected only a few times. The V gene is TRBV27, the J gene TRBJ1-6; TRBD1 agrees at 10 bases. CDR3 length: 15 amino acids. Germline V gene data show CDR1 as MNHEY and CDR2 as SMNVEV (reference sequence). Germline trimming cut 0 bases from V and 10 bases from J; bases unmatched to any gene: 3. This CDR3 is CASSLSGTGASPLHF. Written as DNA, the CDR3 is TGTGCCAGCAGTTTATCGGGGACAGGGGCGTCACCCCTCCACTTT.

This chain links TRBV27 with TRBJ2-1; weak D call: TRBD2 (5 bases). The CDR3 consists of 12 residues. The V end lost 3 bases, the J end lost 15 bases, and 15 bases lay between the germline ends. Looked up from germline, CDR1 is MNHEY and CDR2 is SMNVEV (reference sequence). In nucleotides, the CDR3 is TGTGCCAGCAGTTTCCAAAGGACTTTTTGGTTCTTC. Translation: CASSFQRTFWFF.

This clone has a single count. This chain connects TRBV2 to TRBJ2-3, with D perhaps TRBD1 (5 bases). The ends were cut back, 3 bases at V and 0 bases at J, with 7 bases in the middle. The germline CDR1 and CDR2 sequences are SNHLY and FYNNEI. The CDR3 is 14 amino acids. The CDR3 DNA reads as TGTGCCAGCAGTGATCGGACAAGCACAGATACGCAGTATTTT. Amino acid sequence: CASSDRTSTDTQYF.

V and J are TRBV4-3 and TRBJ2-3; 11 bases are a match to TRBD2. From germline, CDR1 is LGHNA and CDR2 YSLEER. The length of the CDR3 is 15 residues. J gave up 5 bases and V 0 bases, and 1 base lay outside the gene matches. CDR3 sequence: CASSQETSGIDTQYF. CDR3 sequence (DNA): TGCGCCAGCAGCCAAGAGACTAGCGGGATAGATACGCAGTATTTT.

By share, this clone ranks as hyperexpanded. The CDR3 coding sequence is TGTGCCAGCAGCTGGGTGAGCGGGAGCTCCTACAATGAGCAGTTCTTC. Its protein product is CASSWVSGSSYNEQFF. The J gene is TRBJ2-1, the V gene TRBV11-2; TRBD2 matches at 8 bases. Trimming cost V 4 bases and J 0 bases; bases outside gene matches: 5. There are 16 residues in the CDR3. Germline V gene data show CDR1 as SGHAT and CDR2 as FQNNGV. Looking up the rest from reference TRBV11-2 and TRBJ2-1 gives the full variable domain: EAGVAQSPRYKIIEKRQSVAFWCNPISGHATLYWYQQILGQGPKLLIQFQNNGVVDDSQLPKDRFSAERLKGVDSTLKIQPAKLEDSAVYLCASSWVSGSSYNEQFFGPGTRLTVL.

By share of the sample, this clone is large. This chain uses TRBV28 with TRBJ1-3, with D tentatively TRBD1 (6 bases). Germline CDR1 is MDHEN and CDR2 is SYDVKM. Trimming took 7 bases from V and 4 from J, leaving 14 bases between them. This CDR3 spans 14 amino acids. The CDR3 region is CASTLGGLGNTIYF. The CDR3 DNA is TGTGCCAGCACCTTGGGGGGGCTCGGAAACACCATATATTTT.

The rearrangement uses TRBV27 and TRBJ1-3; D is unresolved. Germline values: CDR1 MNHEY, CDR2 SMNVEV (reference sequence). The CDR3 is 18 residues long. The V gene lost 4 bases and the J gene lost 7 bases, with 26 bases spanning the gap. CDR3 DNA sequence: TGTGCCAGCAGTTCCCGCGGACGGAAACCTTTAGGTAGGAACACCATATATTTT. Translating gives CASSSRGRKPLGRNTIYF.

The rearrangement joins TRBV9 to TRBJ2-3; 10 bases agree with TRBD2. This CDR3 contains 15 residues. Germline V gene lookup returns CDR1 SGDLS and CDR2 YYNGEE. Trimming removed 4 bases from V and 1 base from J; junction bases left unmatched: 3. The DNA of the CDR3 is TGTGCCAGCAGCCCGGGGACTAGCGGCACAGATACGCAGTATTTT. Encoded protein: CASSPGTSGTDTQYF.

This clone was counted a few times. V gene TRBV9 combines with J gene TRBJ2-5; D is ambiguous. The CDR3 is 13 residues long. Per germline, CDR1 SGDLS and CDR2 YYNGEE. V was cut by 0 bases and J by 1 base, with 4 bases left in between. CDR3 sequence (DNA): TGTGCCAGCAGCGTAGAAGTCCAAGAGACCCAGTACTTC. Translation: CASSVEVQETQYF.

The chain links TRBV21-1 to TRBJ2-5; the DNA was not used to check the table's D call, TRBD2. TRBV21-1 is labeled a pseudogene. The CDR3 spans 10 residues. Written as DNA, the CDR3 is TGTGCCGGACTTCGGGAGACCCAGTACTTC. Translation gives CAGLRETQYF.

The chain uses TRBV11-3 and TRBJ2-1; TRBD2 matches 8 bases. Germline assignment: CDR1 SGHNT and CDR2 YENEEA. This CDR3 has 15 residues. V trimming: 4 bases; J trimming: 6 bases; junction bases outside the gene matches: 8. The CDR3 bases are TGTGCCAGCAGCTCCCCGGGACTAGGGGCCAATGAGCAGTTCTTC. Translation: CASSSPGLGANEQFF.

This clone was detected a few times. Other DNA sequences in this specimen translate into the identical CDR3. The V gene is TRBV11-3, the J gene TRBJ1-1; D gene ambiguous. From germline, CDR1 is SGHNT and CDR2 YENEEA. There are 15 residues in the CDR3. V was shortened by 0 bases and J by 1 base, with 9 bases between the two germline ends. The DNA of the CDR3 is TGTGCCAGCAGCTTAGATCTAACCGGGAACACTGAAGCTTTCTTT. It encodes CASSLDLTGNTEAFF.

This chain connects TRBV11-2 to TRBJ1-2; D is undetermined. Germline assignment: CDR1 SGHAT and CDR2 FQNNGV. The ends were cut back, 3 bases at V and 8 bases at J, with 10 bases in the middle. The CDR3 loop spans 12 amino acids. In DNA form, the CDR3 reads TGTGCCAGCAGCTTCGGCCAGGCAGGCTACACCTTC. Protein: CASSFGQAGYTF.

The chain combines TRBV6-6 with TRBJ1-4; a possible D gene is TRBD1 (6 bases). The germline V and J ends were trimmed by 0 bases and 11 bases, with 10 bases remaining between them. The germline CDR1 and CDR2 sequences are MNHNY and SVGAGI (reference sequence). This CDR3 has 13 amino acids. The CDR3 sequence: CASSYSSGGKLFF. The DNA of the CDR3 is TGTGCCAGCAGTTACTCCTCCGGGGGCAAACTGTTTTTT.

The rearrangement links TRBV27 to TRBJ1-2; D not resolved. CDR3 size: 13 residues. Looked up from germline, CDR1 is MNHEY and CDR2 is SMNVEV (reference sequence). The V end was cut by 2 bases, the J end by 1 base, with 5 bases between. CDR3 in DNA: TGTGCCAGCAGTTTAAACCATAACTATGGCTACACCTTC. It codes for CASSLNHNYGYTF.

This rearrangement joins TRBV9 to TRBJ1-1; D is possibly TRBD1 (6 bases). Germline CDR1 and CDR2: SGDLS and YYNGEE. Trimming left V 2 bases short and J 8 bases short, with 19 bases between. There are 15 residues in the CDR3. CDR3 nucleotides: TGTGCCAGCAGCGTCTATGGAACGACCGGGACAGAAGCTTTCTTT. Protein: CASSVYGTTGTEAFF.

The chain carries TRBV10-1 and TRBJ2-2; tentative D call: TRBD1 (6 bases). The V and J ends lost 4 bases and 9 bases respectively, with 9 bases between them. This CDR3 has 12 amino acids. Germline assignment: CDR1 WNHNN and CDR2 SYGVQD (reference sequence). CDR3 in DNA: TGCGCCAGCAGTGTAGACAGGCGGGAGCTGTTTTTT. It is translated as CASSVDRRELFF.